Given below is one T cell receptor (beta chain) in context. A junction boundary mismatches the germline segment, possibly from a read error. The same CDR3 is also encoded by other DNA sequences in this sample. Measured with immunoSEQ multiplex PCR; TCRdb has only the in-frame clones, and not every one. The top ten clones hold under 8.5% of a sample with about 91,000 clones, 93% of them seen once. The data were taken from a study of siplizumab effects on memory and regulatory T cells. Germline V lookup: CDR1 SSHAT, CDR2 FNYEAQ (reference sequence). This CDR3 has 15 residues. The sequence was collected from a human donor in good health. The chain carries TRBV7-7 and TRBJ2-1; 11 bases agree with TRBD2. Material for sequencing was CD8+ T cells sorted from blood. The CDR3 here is CASSSGLAAYNEQFF. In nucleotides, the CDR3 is TGTGCTAGCAGTTCGGGACTAGCGGCCTACAATGAGCAGTTCTTC.